A selection of T cell receptor beta chains follows, all from one sample in a study of graft-versus-host responses after intestinal transplantation. Method: immunoSEQ multiplex PCR; TCRdb's copy keeps in-frame clones and lacks some. The sample records about 26,000 clones, over 80% being singletons. No antigens are known for them. The specimen was unstimulated CD4+ T cells sorted from spleen or lymph node cells, collected before intestinal transplant. These receptor sequences come from a human donor who received an intestinal transplant. The CDR3 runs from the conserved cysteine through the conserved F or W. The D gene is left open where the match is weak. The size of a clone is reported for some rows only, either as once, few or many, or as a class for expanded clones.

V	J	D	size	DNA	CDR3
TRBV7-9	TRBJ2-3	NA	once	TGTGCCAGCAGCTTAGCAGATACGCAGTATTTT	CASSLADTQYF
TRBV28	TRBJ1-2	TRBD1	NA	TGTGCCAGCAGTTCGCTTCGGGACAGGGGGTATGGCTACACCTTC	CASSSLRDRGYGYTF
TRBV28	TRBJ2-1	NA	NA	TGTGCCAGCAACCCCTCGAAGACTAGTAACAATGAGCAGTTCTTC	CASNPSKTSNNEQFF
TRBV19	TRBJ1-2	NA	NA	TGTGCCAGTAGCCCCGCCCAGGGGCTAAAATATGGCTACACCTTC	CASSPAQGLKYGYTF
TRBV27	TRBJ1-1	NA	once	TGTGCCAGACCCGTGATGAACACTGAAGCTTTCTTT	CARPVMNTEAFF
TRBV6-5	TRBJ2-4	NA	NA	TGTGCCAGCAGTTACTCCCGTAGCTTAGCCAAAAACATTCAGTACTTC	CASSYSRSLAKNIQYF
TRBV6-5	TRBJ2-7	NA	NA	TGTGCCAGCAGTACCGACAGGCCCCCCTACGAGCAGTACTTC	CASSTDRPPYEQYF
TRBV28	TRBJ1-4	NA	NA	TGTGCCAGCAGTTTATCTGTGGTCGGCGAGGAAAAACTGTTTTTT	CASSLSVVGEEKLFF
TRBV2	TRBJ2-1	NA	NA	TGTGCCAGCAGCGCCGACTACCCCTCCTACAATGAGCAGTTCTTC	CASSADYPSYNEQFF
TRBV12-5	TRBJ1-5	TRBD1	NA	TGTGCTAGTGGCCCGGGACAGGGCGGTCAGCCCCAGCATTTT	CASGPGQGGQPQHF
TRBV18	TRBJ2-4	TRBD2	NA	TGTGCCAGCTCACCAGGGGGGGGAAACATTCAGTACTTC	CASSPGGGNIQYF
TRBV5-6	TRBJ2-1	NA	NA	TGTGCCAGCAGCTTGAGACACAATGAGCAGTTCTTC	CASSLRHNEQFF
TRBV6-1	TRBJ2-1	NA	NA	TGTGCCAGCAAGAATACCCATGAGCAGTTCTTC	CASKNTHEQFF
TRBV18	TRBJ2-1	TRBD1	few	TGTGCCAGCTCATCGACTTCCGGGACAGGTACATACAATGAGCAGTTCTTC	CASSSTSGTGTYNEQFF
TRBV19	TRBJ2-5	NA	NA	TGTGCCAGTAGTATAGGTTTCCGGAATGGAGAGACCCAGTACTTC	CASSIGFRNGETQYF
TRBV19	TRBJ2-5	NA	NA	TGTGCCAGTAGGAACGGGGACGCATTGTGGGGGACCCAGTACTTC	CASRNGDALWGTQYF
TRBV5-1	TRBJ1-2	TRBD1	NA	TGCGCCAGCAGCCCAACCCCTCTGACAGGGATCTTCCCCCAAAACTATGGCTACACCTTC	CASSPTPLTGIFPQNYGYTF
TRBV19	TRBJ2-3	NA	NA	TGTGCCAGTAGTCTCACGGACGGGGGCACAGATACGCAGTATTTT	CASSLTDGGTDTQYF
TRBV11-2	TRBJ2-2	NA	NA	TGTGCCAGCAGCTTATCCACAGGATCCGGGGAGCTGTTTTTT	CASSLSTGSGELFF
TRBV28	TRBJ1-6	NA	once	TGTGCCAGCAGTTTACTCGCGGGGGGTGGTGATTCACCCCTCCACTTT	CASSLLAGGGDSPLHF
TRBV5-4	TRBJ2-1	TRBD2	NA	TGTGCCAGCAGCTTGGGTTTAGCGGGGGGATACTCCTACAATGAGCAGTTCTTC	CASSLGLAGGYSYNEQFF
TRBV5-5	TRBJ1-3	NA	NA	TGTGCCAGCAGCCTAGACATCCCACCGACAACCTCTGGAAACACCATATATTTT	CASSLDIPPTTSGNTIYF
TRBV7-2	TRBJ2-1	NA	NA	TGTGCCAGCAGCTTACGAGCGGGCTCCTACAATGAGCAGTTCTTC	CASSLRAGSYNEQFF
TRBV7-8	TRBJ2-6	NA	NA	TGTGCCAGCAGCTTAGAGACAGCGGGGGCCAACGTCCTGACTTTC	CASSLETAGANVLTF
TRBV5-1	TRBJ2-7	TRBD1	NA	TGCGCCAGCAGCCCCGGCGGGACAGGGGACGACGAGCAGTACTTC	CASSPGGTGDDEQYF
TRBV9	TRBJ1-3	NA	NA	TGTGCCAGCAGCGGAAGGGGTTCTGGAAACACCATATATTTT	CASSGRGSGNTIYF
TRBV27	TRBJ2-3	TRBD2	NA	TGTGCCAGCACTCAGCGGGGGGGCTATGGTTTGTCAGATACGCAGTATTTT	CASTQRGGYGLSDTQYF
TRBV2	TRBJ2-7	NA	NA	TGTGCCAGCAGTGCGACTTTGAGCTCCTACGAGCAGTACTTC	CASSATLSSYEQYF
TRBV20-1	TRBJ2-2	NA	NA	TGCAGTGCTCGTGGCACCGGGGAGCTGTTTTTT	CSARGTGELFF
TRBV5-1	TRBJ2-5	TRBD2	NA	TGCGCCAGCAGCTTGGCTTACCACACTAGCGGGGACCAAGAGACCCAGTACTTC	CASSLAYHTSGDQETQYF
TRBV6-5	TRBJ2-3	NA	once	TGTGCCAGCACCCCAACTGGGTTTATTACAGATACGCAGTATTTT	CASTPTGFITDTQYF
TRBV18	TRBJ1-3	TRBD1	NA	TGTGCCAGCTCACCATTGGACAGGGGCTCTGGAAACACCATATATTTT	CASSPLDRGSGNTIYF
TRBV7-2	TRBJ2-2	NA	NA	TGTGCCAGCAGCTTAGCGGGGGGCTTGAACACCGGGGAGCTGTTTTTT	CASSLAGGLNTGELFF
TRBV6-1	TRBJ2-7	NA	NA	TGTGCCAGCAGTGGTCTAGCGTCTTCTCCTAGAGAGCAGTACTTC	CASSGLASSPREQYF
TRBV10-3	TRBJ2-7	TRBD1	NA	TGTGCCATCAGCACCTCCGGGACAGGGGAAAAGTACGAGCAGTACTTC	CAISTSGTGEKYEQYF
TRBV10-3	TRBJ2-7	TRBD2	NA	TGTGCCACCGGGACTAGCGGGGTCTACGAGCAGTACTTC	CATGTSGVYEQYF
TRBV9	TRBJ2-5	NA	NA	TGTGCCAGCAGCGTAGGTCTATTCGAGGCCCAGTACTTC	CASSVGLFEAQYF
TRBV6-4	TRBJ1-6	NA	NA	TGTGCCAGCAGTGAAAGCCTCCAGGGGTCACCCCTCCACTTT	CASSESLQGSPLHF
TRBV30	TRBJ1-4	NA	NA	TGTGCCTGGGGACAGGAAAAACTGTTTTTT	CAWGQEKLFF
TRBV2	TRBJ2-7	TRBD1	NA	TGTGCCAGCAGCTACGACAGGGGTCTACCCTCCGAGCAGTACTTC	CASSYDRGLPSEQYF
TRBV19	TRBJ1-1	NA	NA	TGTGCCAGTAACAGGTGGAACACTGAAGCTTTCTTT	CASNRWNTEAFF
TRBV6-5	TRBJ2-1	NA	NA	TGTGCCAGCAGTCGACAGGCTAGGACGAATGAGCAGTTCTTC	CASSRQARTNEQFF
TRBV7-9	TRBJ2-6	NA	once	TGTGCCAGCAGCTTAGTAACAGGACTGGGCTCTGGGGCCAACGTCCTGACTTTC	CASSLVTGLGSGANVLTF
TRBV20-1	TRBJ2-3	NA	NA	TGCAGTGCCCGCCCGGGGGATACGCAGTATTTT	CSARPGDTQYF
TRBV5-1	TRBJ2-5	NA	NA	TGCGCCAGCAGCTCCGACCTAGGGGGTTCAGAGACCCAGTACTTC	CASSSDLGGSETQYF
TRBV4-1	TRBJ1-2	NA	NA	TGCGCCAGCAGCCAAGCCCTAAGGGGCGCGGAGGGCTACACCTTC	CASSQALRGAEGYTF
TRBV30	TRBJ2-1	TRBD1	NA	TGTGCCTGGAGGGACAGGGGATCCTACAATGAGCAGTTCTTC	CAWRDRGSYNEQFF
TRBV4-2	TRBJ2-1	NA	once	TGTGCCAGCAGCCAAGAAACCGTCCTAGCAGCATACAATGAGCAGTTCTTC	CASSQETVLAAYNEQFF
TRBV2	TRBJ1-2	NA	NA	TGTGCCAGCAGTGAACACAACTATGGCTACACCTTC	CASSEHNYGYTF